One sample yielded the 20 T cell receptor beta chains listed below, sequenced in a study of Graves' ophthalmopathy and Graves' hyperthyroidism. Scientists amplified the TCR beta CDR3 regions from RNA transcripts. First-round RT-PCR employed HTBI primers, with a second-round multiplex PCR after it. TCRdb re-called the multiplex PCR reads with MiXCR, one entry per CDR3 protein. Of 450,000 to 600,000 distinct CDR3 sequences listed, less than 45% were seen once; the top ten hold around 4.6%. Specimen: peripheral blood or thyroid tissue (not recorded which). These receptors were collected from an adult man with Graves' hyperthyroidism.

This clonotype was observed a handful of times. V and J are TRBV27 and TRBJ1-1; TRBD1 might be the D (5 bases). The CDR3 contains 15 residues. CDR1 is MNHEY and CDR2 is SMNVEV in the germline V gene (reference sequence). The V end lost 3 bases, the J end lost 3 bases, and 14 bases lay between the germline ends. DNA for the CDR3: TGTGCCAGCAGTTTTGCAGGGTGGCTCGACACTGAAGCTTTCTTT. Residues: CASSFAGWLDTEAFF.

This clonotype came up many times. The chain employs TRBV10-3 and TRBJ1-1; tentatively, D is TRBD1 (5 bases). CDR3 length: 13 residues. Trimming left V 10 bases short and J 0 bases short, with 12 bases between. Germline CDR1 ENHRY, CDR2 SYGVKD. The CDR3: CATRDLMNTEAFF. The CDR3 DNA follows: TGTGCCACAAGGGACCTCATGAACACTGAAGCTTTCTTT.

J is TRBJ2-7 and V is TRBV10-3; D might be TRBD1 or TRBD2, each matching 5 bases. V was clipped by 5 bases and J by 0 bases, with 14 bases between them. CDR3 length: 15 residues. Germline CDR1 reads ENHRY; CDR2 reads SYGVKD. The CDR3 DNA is TGTGCCATCAGTTTCCCCGGGACGGTCTCCTACGAGCAGTACTTC. Its translation: CAISFPGTVSYEQYF.

The rearrangement joins TRBV2 to TRBJ1-1; TRBD1 might be the D (6 bases). The V end lost 2 bases, the J end lost 2 bases, and 18 bases lay between the germline ends. Looked up from germline, CDR1 is SNHLY and CDR2 is FYNNEI. The CDR3 consists of 17 residues. The CDR3 protein is CASSELGAGGLNTEAFF. In DNA form, the CDR3 reads TGTGCCAGCAGTGAATTGGGGGCCGGGGGGTTAAACACTGAAGCTTTCTTT.

This clonotype appeared many times. This chain uses TRBV12-3 or TRBV12-4 with TRBJ2-5; D is unresolved. V was clipped by 5 bases and J by 1 base, with 8 bases between them. CDR3 size: 13 residues. The CDR3 sequence: CASSPAPQETQYF. CDR3 bases: TGTGCCAGCAGTCCGGCACCCCAAGAGACCCAGTACTTC.

This clonotype has more than one count but fewer than ten. The V and J genes are TRBV12-3 or TRBV12-4 and TRBJ1-4; possible D gene TRBD1, 5 bases. CDR3 length: 15 amino acids. V was pared by 1 base and J by 7 bases, with 13 bases between. The CDR3 DNA reads TGTGCCAGCAGTTTAGATGAGGGGCTGGCTGAAAAACTGTTTTTT. Encoded protein: CASSLDEGLAEKLFF.

The chain uses TRBV20-1 and TRBJ1-2; 9 positions match TRBD1. Germline CDR1 DFQATT, CDR2 SNEGSKA (reference sequence). Trimming cost V 6 bases and J 4 bases; bases outside gene matches: 12. The CDR3 has 15 amino acids. Here the CDR3 DNA reads TGCAGTGCCATCACCCGGGACAGGGAGGCCTATGGCTACACCTTC. It is translated as CSAITRDREAYGYTF.

This clonotype showed up many times. This sequence joins TRBV20-1 and TRBJ1-2, with 7 bases that match TRBD1. Germline CDR1 reads DFQATT; CDR2 reads SNEGSKA (reference sequence). This CDR3 comprises 15 residues. The V segment lost 5 bases and the J segment 0 bases; nucleotides outside the gene matches: 9. The CDR3 protein is CSAARDSSPNYGYTF. Written as DNA, the CDR3 is TGCAGTGCTGCCAGGGACAGTTCCCCTAACTATGGCTACACCTTC.

This clonotype was recorded many times. The rearrangement links TRBV7-8 to TRBJ2-5; D is unresolved. The V gene's germline CDR1 is SGHVS and CDR2 FQNEAQ. This CDR3 is built from 14 residues. The V and J ends lost 1 base and 1 base respectively, with 7 bases between them. Written as DNA, the CDR3 is TGTGCCAGCAGCTTAGTCCGCCTCCAAGAGACCCAGTACTTC. Translating it yields CASSLVRLQETQYF.

The chain is built from TRBV24-1 and TRBJ2-5, with 15 positions matching TRBD2. From germline, CDR1 is KGHDR and CDR2 SFDVKD. This CDR3 is 18 amino acids long. The V gene end was trimmed by 4 bases and the J gene end by 4 bases; junction bases not matched to a gene: 9. The CDR3 protein is CATSDPRGLAGGTETQYF. The CDR3 bases are TGTGCCACCAGTGACCCCCGTGGACTAGCGGGAGGGACAGAGACCCAGTACTTC.

This clonotype was seen many times. The gene calls are TRBV2 and TRBJ2-5; D not certain. The CDR3 sequence is 16 residues long. Trimming took 8 bases from V and 2 from J, leaving 21 bases between them. Germline CDR1 and CDR2: SNHLY and FYNNEI. The CDR3 nucleotides are TGTGCCAGCGGAACCTCAATCCGACGGGCTCAAGAGACCCAGTACTTC. Translated, it gives CASGTSIRRAQETQYF. Drawing the rest from reference TRBV2 and TRBJ2-5, the complete variable domain is EPEVTQTPSHQVTQMGQEVILRCVPISNHLYFYWYRQILGQKVEFLVSFYNNEISEKSEIFDDQFSVERPDGSNFTLKIRSTKLEDSAMYFCASGTSIRRAQETQYFGPGTRLLVL.

Worth noting for this clonotype: Possible read error: a much larger clone is one base away. This rearrangement joins TRBV6-5 to TRBJ1-5, with 11 bases lining up with TRBD1. This CDR3 contains 16 residues. Germline V gene data show CDR1 as MNHEY and CDR2 as SVGAGI. CDR3 DNA sequence: TGTGCCAGCACCCAGGGCGGGGACAGGGGGAATCAGCCCCGGCATTTT. Translated: CASTQGGDRGNQPRHF.

The table lists this clonotype with many counts. The gene calls are TRBV12-5 and TRBJ2-7; D remains unclear. The CDR3 length is 14 residues. The V gene's germline CDR1 is LGHNT and CDR2 FRNRAP. V lost 1 base and J 4 bases, leaving 11 bases between the germline ends. The CDR3 loop reads CASGLERPTYEQYF. CDR3 nucleotides: TGTGCTAGTGGTTTGGAACGACCTACATACGAGCAGTACTTC.

This clonotype was found a few times. The rearrangement uses TRBV9 and TRBJ2-7, with 7 nucleotides matching TRBD2. The CDR3 sequence is 15 residues long. The germline V gene has CDR1 SGDLS and CDR2 YYNGEE. After removal of 3 bases from V and 1 base from J, the junction contained 7 bases not matched to a gene. The CDR3 spells CASSGGLGRSYEQYF. Here the CDR3 DNA reads TGTGCCAGCAGCGGAGGACTAGGGCGGTCCTACGAGCAGTACTTC.

This chain joins TRBV7-9 and TRBJ1-5; TRBD1 agrees at 8 bases. The CDR3 has 17 residues. CDR1 SEHNR and CDR2 FQNEAQ come from the germline V gene (reference sequence). With 1 base clipped from V and 5 bases from J, the junction kept 10 bases outside the gene matches. As DNA, the CDR3 is TGTGCCAGCAGCTTAGGGGGGGGCAGGGGGCACGATCAGCCCCAGCATTTT. Protein sequence: CASSLGGGRGHDQPQHF. Supplemented by reference TRBV7-9 and TRBJ1-5, the full variable domain reads DTGVSQNPRHKITKRGQNVTFRCDPISEHNRLYWYRQTLGQGPEFLTYFQNEAQLEKSRLLSDRFSAERPKGSFSTLEIQRTEQGDSAMYLCASSLGGGRGHDQPQHFGDGTRLSIL.

This clonotype was observed a few times. The J gene is TRBJ1-2, the V gene TRBV5-1, with a possible D match to TRBD1 (6 bases). The CDR3 consists of 16 residues. Between the trimmed V and J ends, which lost 0 bases and 2 bases, there was a span of 14 bases. Per germline, CDR1 SGHRS and CDR2 YFSETQ. CDR3 in amino acids: CASSLEGTRGNYGYTF. The CDR3 coding sequence is TGCGCCAGCAGCTTGGAAGGGACAAGGGGAAACTATGGCTACACCTTC.

The V and J genes are TRBV7-9 and TRBJ2-2; TRBD1 or TRBD2 may be the D gene (6 bases each). The CDR3 spans 13 residues. Germline V gene lookup returns CDR1 SEHNR and CDR2 FQNEAQ (reference sequence). V was trimmed by 7 bases and J by 7 bases, leaving 13 bases between them. CDR3 bases: TGTGCCAGCAAAATCGGGGGCGGCGGGGAGCTGTTTTTT. Its translation: CASKIGGGGELFF.

This clonotype occurred many times. The gene calls are TRBV7-3 and TRBJ2-1; 8 bases match TRBD1. Germline V CDR1 and CDR2: SGHTA, FQGTGA. The junction had 1 base not matched to a gene; V was cut back by 3 bases and J by 0 bases. The CDR3 loop spans 15 amino acids. The CDR3, as DNA: TGTGCCAGCAGCTTGACAGGGGACTCCTACAATGAGCAGTTCTTC. Translating gives CASSLTGDSYNEQFF. The full variable domain, with the rest looked up from reference TRBV7-3 and TRBJ2-1, is GAGVSQTPSNKVTEKGKYVELRCDPISGHTALYWYRQSLGQGPEFLIYFQGTGAADDSGLPNDRFFAVRPEGSVSTLKIQRTERGDSAVYLCASSLTGDSYNEQFFGPGTRLTVL.

This clonotype came up a few times. The rearrangement links TRBV19 to TRBJ1-1; 8 positions match TRBD1. Germline V gene lookup returns CDR1 LNHDA and CDR2 SQIVND (reference sequence). The CDR3 length is 16 residues. Losses at the gene ends were 5 bases for V and 1 base for J; bases not matched to a gene: 9. The chain's CDR3 is CASSDGPGTGNTEAFF. The DNA for the CDR3 is TGTGCCAGTAGTGACGGTCCCGGGACAGGGAACACTGAAGCTTTCTTT.

The table lists this clonotype with a few counts. V usage is TRBV5-8 and J usage is TRBJ2-5; tentatively, D is TRBD2 (7 bases). The germline V gene encodes CDR1 SGHTS and CDR2 YDEGEE. V gave up 0 bases and J gave up 3 bases, with 18 bases separating them. The CDR3 consists of 17 residues. CDR3 bases: TGTGCCAGCAGCTTGGGTTTCGGGGGGCCGGGGGAAGAGACCCAGTACTTC. It specifies CASSLGFGGPGEETQYF.